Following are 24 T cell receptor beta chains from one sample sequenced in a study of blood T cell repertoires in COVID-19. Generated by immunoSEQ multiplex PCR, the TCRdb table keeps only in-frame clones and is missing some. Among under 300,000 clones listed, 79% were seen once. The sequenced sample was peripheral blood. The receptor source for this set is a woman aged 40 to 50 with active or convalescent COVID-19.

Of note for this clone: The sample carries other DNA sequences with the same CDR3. The CDR3 sequence: CASSLTVNTEAFF. CDR3 coding DNA: TGTGCCAGCAGTTTAACGGTGAACACTGAAGCTTTCTTT. The chain uses TRBV12-3 or TRBV12-4 and TRBJ1-1; D is unresolved. CDR3 length: 13 amino acids. V was clipped by 2 bases and J by 0 bases, with 4 bases between them.

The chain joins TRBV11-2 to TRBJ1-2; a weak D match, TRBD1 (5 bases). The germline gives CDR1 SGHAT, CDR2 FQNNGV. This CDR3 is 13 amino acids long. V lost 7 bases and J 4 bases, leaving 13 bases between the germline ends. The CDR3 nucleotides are TGTGCCAGCACCGTAGGGGCGTTCTATGGCTACACCTTC. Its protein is CASTVGAFYGYTF.

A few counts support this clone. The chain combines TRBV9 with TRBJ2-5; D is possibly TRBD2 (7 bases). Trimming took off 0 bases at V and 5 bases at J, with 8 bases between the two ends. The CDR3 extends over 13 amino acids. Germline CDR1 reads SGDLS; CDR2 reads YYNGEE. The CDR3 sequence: CASSVAGGETQYF. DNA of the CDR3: TGTGCCAGCAGCGTAGCGGGGGGCGAGACCCAGTACTTC.

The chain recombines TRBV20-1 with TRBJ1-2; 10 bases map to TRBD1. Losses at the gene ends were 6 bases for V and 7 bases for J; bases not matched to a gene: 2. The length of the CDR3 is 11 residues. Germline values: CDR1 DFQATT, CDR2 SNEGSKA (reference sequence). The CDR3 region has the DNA TGCAGTGCGACAGGGGGCTTTGGCTACACCTTC. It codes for CSATGGFGYTF.

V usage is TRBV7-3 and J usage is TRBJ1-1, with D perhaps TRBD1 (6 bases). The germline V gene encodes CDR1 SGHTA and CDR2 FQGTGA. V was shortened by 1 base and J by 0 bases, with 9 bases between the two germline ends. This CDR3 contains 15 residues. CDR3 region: CASSLIGGVNTEAFF. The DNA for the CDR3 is TGTGCCAGCAGCTTAATAGGGGGTGTGAACACTGAAGCTTTCTTT.

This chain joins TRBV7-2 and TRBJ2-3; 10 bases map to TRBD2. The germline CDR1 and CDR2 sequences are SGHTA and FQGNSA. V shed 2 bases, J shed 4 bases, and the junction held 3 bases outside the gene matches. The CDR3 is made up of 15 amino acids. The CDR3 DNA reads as TGTGCCAGCAGCTTAACTAGCGGGGCTTCAGATACGCAGTATTTT. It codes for CASSLTSGASDTQYF.

CDR3 in amino acids: CASRAGTKDYNEQFF. The DNA for the CDR3 is TGTGCCAGCAGAGCCGGGACTAAGGATTACAATGAGCAGTTCTTC. The rearrangement joins TRBV2 to TRBJ2-1; 7 bases are a match to TRBD2. This CDR3 is built from 15 residues. V lost 6 bases to trimming and J lost 4 bases; unmatched junction nucleotides: 9. Germline loops: CDR1 SNHLY, CDR2 FYNNEI.

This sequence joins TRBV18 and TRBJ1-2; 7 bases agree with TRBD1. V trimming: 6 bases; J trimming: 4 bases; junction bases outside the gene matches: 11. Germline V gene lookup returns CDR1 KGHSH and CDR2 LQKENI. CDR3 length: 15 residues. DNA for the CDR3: TGTGCCAGCTCCGAGTTGAAAGGGACAGCCTATGGCTACACCTTC. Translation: CASSELKGTAYGYTF.

CDR3 loop: CASSEGWPLGNQPQHF. DNA for the CDR3: TGCGCCAGCAGCGAGGGTTGGCCCTTGGGCAATCAGCCCCAGCATTTT. The genes are TRBV10-2 and TRBJ1-5; no firm D call. Trimming cost V 6 bases and J 2 bases, with 17 bases left between them. CDR1 is WSHSY, CDR2 SAAADI, per germline. The CDR3 sequence is 16 residues long.

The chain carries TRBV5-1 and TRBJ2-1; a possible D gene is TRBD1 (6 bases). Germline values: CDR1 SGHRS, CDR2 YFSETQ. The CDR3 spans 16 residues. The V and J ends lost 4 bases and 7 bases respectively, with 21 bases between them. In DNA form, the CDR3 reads TGCGCCAGCAGCAAAGGACAGAGGAGTATAGGTAATGAGCAGTTCTTC. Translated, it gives CASSKGQRSIGNEQFF.

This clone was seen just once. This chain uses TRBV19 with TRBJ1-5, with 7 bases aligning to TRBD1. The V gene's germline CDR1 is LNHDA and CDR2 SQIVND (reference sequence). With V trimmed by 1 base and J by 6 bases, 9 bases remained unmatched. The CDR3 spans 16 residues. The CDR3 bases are TGTGCCAGTAGTATAGGGCCGACAGGGCGCAGTCAGCCCCAGCATTTT. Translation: CASSIGPTGRSQPQHF.

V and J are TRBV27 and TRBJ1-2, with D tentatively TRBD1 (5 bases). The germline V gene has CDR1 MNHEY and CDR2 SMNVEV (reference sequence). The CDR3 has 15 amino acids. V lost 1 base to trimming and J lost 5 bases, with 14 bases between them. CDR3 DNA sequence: TGTGCCAGCAGTTTATGGGGCCGAGAGACTTATGGCTACACCTTC. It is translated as CASSLWGRETYGYTF.

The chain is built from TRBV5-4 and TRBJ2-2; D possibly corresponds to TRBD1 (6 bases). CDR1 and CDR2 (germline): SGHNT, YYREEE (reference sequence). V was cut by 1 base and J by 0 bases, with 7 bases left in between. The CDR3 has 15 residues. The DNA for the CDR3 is TGTGCCAGCAGCTTGACAGGGACGAACACCGGGGAGCTGTTTTTT. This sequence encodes CASSLTGTNTGELFF.

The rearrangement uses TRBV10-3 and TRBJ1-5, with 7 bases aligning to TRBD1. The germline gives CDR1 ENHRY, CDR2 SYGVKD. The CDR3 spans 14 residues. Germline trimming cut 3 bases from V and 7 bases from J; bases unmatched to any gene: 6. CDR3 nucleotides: TGTGCCATCAGTGATGTTGACAGGGACCAGCCCCAGCATTTT. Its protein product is CAISDVDRDQPQHF.

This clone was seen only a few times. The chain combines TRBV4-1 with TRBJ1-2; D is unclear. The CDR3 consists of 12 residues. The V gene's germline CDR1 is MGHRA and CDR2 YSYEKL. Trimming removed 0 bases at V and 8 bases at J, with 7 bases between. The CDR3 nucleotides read TGCGCCAGCAGCCAAGATGAGGAAGGCTACACCTTC. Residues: CASSQDEEGYTF.

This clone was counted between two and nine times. CDR3 nucleotide sequence: TGTGCCAGCTCACCACCGAACGCGGGGGCCAGAATGAACACTGAAGCTTTCTTT. Its translation is CASSPPNAGARMNTEAFF. The chain uses TRBV18 and TRBJ1-1, with a weak D call TRBD1 (6 bases). CDR3 length: 18 residues. V lost 0 bases and J lost 0, with 17 bases in between. Germline CDR1 reads KGHSH; CDR2 reads LQKENI.

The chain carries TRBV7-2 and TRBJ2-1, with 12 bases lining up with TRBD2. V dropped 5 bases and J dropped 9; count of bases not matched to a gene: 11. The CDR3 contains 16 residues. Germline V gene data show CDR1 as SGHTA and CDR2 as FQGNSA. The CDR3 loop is CASSKSPSGGAGEQFF. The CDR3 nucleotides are TGTGCCAGCAGCAAAAGCCCTAGCGGGGGGGCCGGTGAGCAGTTCTTC.

The CDR3: CASSAQTGTGSGANVLTF. CDR3 bases: TGTGCCAGCAGTGCCCAGACAGGAACGGGCTCTGGGGCCAACGTCCTGACTTTC. The chain couples TRBV6-1 to TRBJ2-6; tentative D call: TRBD1 (6 bases). The CDR3 is 18 residues long. The germline gives CDR1 MNHNS, CDR2 SASEGT. V lost 4 bases to trimming and J lost 0 bases, with 16 bases between them.

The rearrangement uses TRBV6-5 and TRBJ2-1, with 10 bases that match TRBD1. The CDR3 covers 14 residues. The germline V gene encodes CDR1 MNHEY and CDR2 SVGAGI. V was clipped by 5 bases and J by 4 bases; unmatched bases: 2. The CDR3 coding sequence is TGTGCCAGCAGTAGGACAGGGGGATACAATGAGCAGTTCTTC. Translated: CASSRTGGYNEQFF.

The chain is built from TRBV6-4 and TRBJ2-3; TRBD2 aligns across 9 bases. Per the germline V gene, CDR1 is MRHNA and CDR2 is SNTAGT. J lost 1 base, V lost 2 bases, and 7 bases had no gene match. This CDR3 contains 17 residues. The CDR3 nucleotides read TGTGCCAGCAGTGACACGCCTGCTAGCGGGGGCACAGATACGCAGTATTTT. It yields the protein CASSDTPASGGTDTQYF.

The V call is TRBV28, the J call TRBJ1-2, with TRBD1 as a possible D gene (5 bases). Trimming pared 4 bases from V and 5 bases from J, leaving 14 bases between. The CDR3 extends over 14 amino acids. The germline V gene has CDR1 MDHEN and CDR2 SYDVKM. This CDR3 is CASSYQGLGYGYTF. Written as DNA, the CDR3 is TGTGCCAGCAGTTATCAGGGACTAGGTTATGGCTACACCTTC.

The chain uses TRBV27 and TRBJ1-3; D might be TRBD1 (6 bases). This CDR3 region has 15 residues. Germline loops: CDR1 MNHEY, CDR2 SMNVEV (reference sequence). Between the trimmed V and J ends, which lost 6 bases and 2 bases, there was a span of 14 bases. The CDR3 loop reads CASRGGGGPGNTIYF. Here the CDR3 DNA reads TGTGCCAGCAGGGGGGGCGGGGGGCCTGGAAACACCATATATTTT.

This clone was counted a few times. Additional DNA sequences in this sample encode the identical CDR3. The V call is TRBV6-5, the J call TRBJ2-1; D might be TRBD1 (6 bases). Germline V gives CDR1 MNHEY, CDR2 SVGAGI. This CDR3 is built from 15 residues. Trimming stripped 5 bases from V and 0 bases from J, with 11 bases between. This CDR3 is CASSRTASSYNEQFF. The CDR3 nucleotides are TGTGCCAGCAGTAGGACAGCGAGCTCCTACAATGAGCAGTTCTTC.

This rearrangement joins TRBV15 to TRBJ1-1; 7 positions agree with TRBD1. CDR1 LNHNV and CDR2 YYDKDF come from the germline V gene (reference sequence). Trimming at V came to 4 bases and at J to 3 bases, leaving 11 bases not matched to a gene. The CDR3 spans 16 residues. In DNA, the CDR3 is TGTGCCACCAGCACTCCAACAGGGGAGATTGACACTGAAGCTTTCTTT. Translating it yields CATSTPTGEIDTEAFF. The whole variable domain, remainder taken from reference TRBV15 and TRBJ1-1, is DAMVIQNPRYQVTQFGKPVTLSCSQTLNHNVMYWYQQKSSQAPKLLFHYYDKDFNNEADTPDNFQSRRPNTSFCFLDIRSPGLGDTAMYLCATSTPTGEIDTEAFFGQGTRLTVV.